Reported below is one T cell receptor beta chain. The antigen is unknown. Sequence data for DNA of cultured CD4+ T cells were generated by the Oncomine TCR Beta short-read assay. TCRdb passed the PCR reads through MiXCR, listing each CDR3 protein once. The table records 14,000 or so distinct CDR3 sequences, under 55% of them present only once. This sample was included in a study of vaccination and CD4 T cells after COVID-19. General observations from the study: Convalescent patients' vaccine-specific clones were spike mono-reactive in 304 of 307 cases.

From germline, CDR1 is LGHDT and CDR2 YNNKEL (reference sequence). V was trimmed by 0 bases and J by 5 bases, leaving 22 bases between them. The CDR3 is 18 amino acids. Treatment given: roughly 11-day PBMC culture with coronavirus spike peptide pools or control peptides (ViraFEST assay). Negative selection enriched CD4+ T cells from cultures at roughly 10 days. The chain is built from TRBV3-1 and TRBJ1-1, with a possible D match to TRBD1 (5 bases). The source material was CD4+ T cells from blood, cultured in vitro, sampled before SARS-CoV-2 vaccination. The clonotype was recovered from a human donor who had recovered from COVID-19. The CDR3 DNA sequence: TGTGCCAGCAGCCAAGAATGGCAGGGTGGGGGTTGGGGGACTGAAGCTTTCTTT. This codes for CASSQEWQGGGWGTEAFF.